In its sample, the clone carrying this T cell receptor beta chain was seen once. TEMRA cells were FACS-enriched, with CD8+ and CD4+ T cells isolated negatively. Random-hexamer reverse transcription was applied to 0.5 to 1 ug RNA. Amplification of TCR beta CDR3 across 54 Vbeta and 13 Jbeta was performed with immunoSEQ multiplex PCR. TCRdb re-analysed the immunoSEQ multiplex PCR reads in MiXCR, keeping a single row per CDR3 protein. Of about 290,000 distinct CDR3 sequences listed, approximately 90% are singletons. This entry belongs to a study of CD8 T cells in Susac syndrome. The CDR3 length is 14 residues. Germline V gene sequence: CDR1 MNHNY, CDR2 SVGAGI (reference sequence). The V and J ends lost 2 bases and 3 bases respectively, with 7 bases between them.

Source material: CD8+ T cells from PBMCs. The source of this sequence is a human donor with multiple sclerosis. The rearrangement links TRBV6-6 to TRBJ2-2; D remains unclear. The CDR3 loop is CASSYGWDTGELFF. CDR3 nucleotide sequence: TGTGCCAGCAGTTACGGGTGGGACACCGGGGAGCTGTTTTTT.